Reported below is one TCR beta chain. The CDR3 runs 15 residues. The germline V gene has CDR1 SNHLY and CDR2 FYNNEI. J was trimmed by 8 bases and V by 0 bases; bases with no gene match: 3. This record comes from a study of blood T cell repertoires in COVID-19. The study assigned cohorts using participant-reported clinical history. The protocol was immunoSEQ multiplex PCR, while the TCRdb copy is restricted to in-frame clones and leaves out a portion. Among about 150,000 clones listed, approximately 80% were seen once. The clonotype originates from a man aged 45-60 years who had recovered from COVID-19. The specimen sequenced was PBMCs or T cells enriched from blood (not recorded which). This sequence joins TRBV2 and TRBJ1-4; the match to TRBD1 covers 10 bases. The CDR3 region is CASSEARTGGEKLFF. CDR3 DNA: TGTGCCAGCAGTGAAGCGCGGACAGGGGGGGAAAAACTGTTTTTT.